What follows are 22 T cell receptor beta chains derived from one specimen sequenced in a study of Ad26.COV2.S vaccination and SARS-CoV-2 variants. This sample's treatment: approximately 18 received Ad26.COV2.S at low or high dose, single or two shots; roughly five received placebo; per-sample allocation not given. Sampling occurred on day 63 after the first vaccine or placebo injection. Sequenced by immunoSEQ multiplex PCR; TCRdb stores in-frame clones only, minus some. The table has around 450,000 clones, about 90% seen once. Sequences were derived from peripheral blood, sampled in a trial of Ad26.COV2.S vaccine versus placebo. The receptors come from a person aged 18-60 years who received the Ad26.COV2.S COVID-19 vaccine or a placebo.

As DNA, the CDR3 is TGTGCCAGCAGTTTCGGTCCAGATACGCAGTATTTT. The encoded protein is CASSFGPDTQYF. The V and J genes are TRBV12-3 or TRBV12-4 and TRBJ2-3; D is uncertain. The CDR3 contains 12 residues. V lost 3 bases and J lost 4, with 5 bases in between.

The rearrangement joins TRBV18 to TRBJ2-7; 7 nucleotides agree with TRBD1. This CDR3 is 14 amino acids long. Germline-derived CDR1 and CDR2 are KGHSH and LQKENI. V lost 4 bases, J lost 0 bases, and 3 bases stayed unmatched. This CDR3 is CASSRDRNSYEQYF. CDR3 nucleotide sequence: TGTGCCAGCTCACGGGACAGAAACTCCTACGAGCAGTACTTC.

The gene calls are TRBV5-4 and TRBJ1-3; no reliable D call. CDR1 and CDR2 from the germline V gene are SGHNT and YYREEE (reference sequence). Trimming pared 0 bases from V and 1 base from J, leaving 14 bases between. This CDR3 contains 17 residues. DNA of the CDR3: TGTGCCAGCAGCTTGGTGGCAGGTTCCTCTTCTGGAAACACCATATATTTT. This translates into CASSLVAGSSSGNTIYF.

V usage is TRBV18 and J usage is TRBJ2-7; D gene unclear. The CDR3 runs to 12 residues. V shed 3 bases and J shed 4 bases, with 7 bases lying between them. Germline V gene lookup returns CDR1 KGHSH and CDR2 LQKENI. In DNA form, the CDR3 reads TGTGCCAGCTCACCGACCCAGTACGAGCAGTACTTC. Its translation is CASSPTQYEQYF.

V is TRBV24-1 and J is TRBJ2-3; 14 nucleotides match TRBD2. The CDR3 covers 22 residues. V trimming: 4 bases; J trimming: 1 base; junction bases outside the gene matches: 18. Germline CDR1 is KGHDR and CDR2 is SFDVKD. In DNA, the CDR3 is TGTGCCACCAGTGACGCTACCGGACTAGCGGGAGGAAATGTTGATGGCACAGATACGCAGTATTTT. It yields the protein CATSDATGLAGGNVDGTDTQYF.

This clone came up once. V is TRBV2 and J is TRBJ2-5; 10 bases are a match to TRBD1. CDR3 length: 12 amino acids. The J segment lost 5 bases and the V segment lost 6 bases, leaving 0 bases of the junction unmatched. Germline V gene data show CDR1 as SNHLY and CDR2 as FYNNEI. The CDR3 DNA reads as TGTGCCAGCAGGGGACAGGGGGAGACCCAGTACTTC. Translating gives CASRGQGETQYF.

This chain uses TRBV5-1 with TRBJ2-3, with D possibly TRBD2 on 5 matching bases. This CDR3 region has 15 residues. Germline loops: CDR1 SGHRS, CDR2 YFSETQ. The germline V and J ends were trimmed by 0 bases and 0 bases, with 8 bases remaining between them. The CDR3 loop is CASSLETTSTDTQYF. CDR3 DNA sequence: TGCGCCAGCAGCTTGGAGACTACTAGCACAGATACGCAGTATTTT.

This sequence joins TRBV3-1 (or the pseudogene TRBV3-2) and TRBJ2-7, with TRBD1 matching over 7 bases. Germline V gene data show CDR1 as LGHDT and CDR2 as YNNKEL (reference sequence). This CDR3 is built from 15 residues. The V segment lost 5 bases and the J segment 5 bases; nucleotides outside the gene matches: 12. The CDR3 protein is CASSTSDRLSNEQYF. In nucleotides, the CDR3 is TGTGCCAGCAGCACTTCGGACAGGCTAAGCAACGAGCAGTACTTC.

Written as DNA, the CDR3 is TGTGCCAGCAGCTTAGTATTTGGGATGGACAGTCCGGTGAATCAGCCCCAGCATTTT. Its translation is CASSLVFGMDSPVNQPQHF. This chain joins TRBV7-2 and TRBJ1-5, with a weak D call TRBD1 (6 bases). Germline assignment: CDR1 SGHTA and CDR2 FQGNSA. The V end was cut by 1 base, the J end by 4 bases, with 23 bases between. The CDR3 spans 19 residues.

V usage is TRBV5-5 and J usage is TRBJ2-1; 9 nucleotides align to TRBD2. The CDR3 is made up of 18 amino acids. J gave up 0 bases and V 1 base, and 8 bases lay outside the gene matches. Per the germline V gene, CDR1 is SGHKS and CDR2 is YYEKEE (reference sequence). CDR3 residues: CASSLTLAGRSSYNEQFF. As DNA, the CDR3 is TGTGCCAGCAGCTTGACGCTAGCGGGGAGGTCCTCCTACAATGAGCAGTTCTTC.

This clone was detected once. The chain joins TRBV5-4 to TRBJ2-5; 12 nucleotides agree with TRBD2. With 1 base clipped from V and 3 bases from J, the junction kept 4 bases outside the gene matches. CDR3 length: 16 amino acids. The V gene's germline CDR1 is SGHNT and CDR2 YYREEE (reference sequence). The CDR3 protein is CASSLLAGGPEETQYF. CDR3 sequence (DNA): TGTGCCAGCAGCTTGCTAGCGGGAGGGCCGGAAGAGACCCAGTACTTC.

Regarding this clone: The sample holds other DNA sequences that translate to the same CDR3. This sequence joins TRBV18 and TRBJ2-5, with D possibly matching TRBD1 (5 bases). The CDR3 extends over 13 amino acids. Trimming shortened V by 3 bases and J by 2 bases, and 7 bases separated the two germline ends. The germline CDR1 and CDR2 sequences are KGHSH and LQKENI. The CDR3 nucleotides read TGTGCCAGCTCACCCGGACAACAAGAGACCCAGTACTTC. Translated, it gives CASSPGQQETQYF.

The chain recombines TRBV6-6 with TRBJ1-5, with a possible D match to TRBD1 (5 bases). CDR1 and CDR2 from the germline V gene are MNHNY and SVGAGI (reference sequence). The ends were cut back, 2 bases at V and 5 bases at J, with 16 bases in the middle. This CDR3 is 16 amino acids long. The CDR3 DNA reads as TGTGCCAGCAGTTACACCAAGAGAGGGGACCATCAGCCCCAGCATTTT. Translating gives CASSYTKRGDHQPQHF.

J is TRBJ2-7 and V is TRBV11-1; TRBD1 aligns across 10 bases. V shed 2 bases and J 2 bases; nucleotides not matched to a gene: 3. Germline CDR1 and CDR2: SGHAT and FQDESV (reference sequence). The CDR3 is 15 residues long. CDR3 sequence: CASSLRDRGPYEQYF. CDR3 nucleotides: TGTGCCAGCAGCTTAAGGGACAGGGGCCCCTACGAGCAGTACTTC. Combining the CDR3 with reference TRBV11-1 and TRBJ2-7 gives the whole variable domain EAEVAQSPRYKITEKSQAVAFWCDPISGHATLYWYRQILGQGPELLVQFQDESVVDDSQLPKDRFSAERLKGVDSTLKIQPAELGDSAMYLCASSLRDRGPYEQYFGPGTRLTVT.

The rearrangement links TRBV5-1 to TRBJ2-3; TRBD2 matches 10 bases. The CDR3 runs 17 residues. With V trimmed by 1 base and J by 3 bases, 8 bases remained unmatched. The germline CDR1 and CDR2 sequences are SGHRS and YFSETQ. CDR3 loop: CASSLYSGRAETDTQYF. CDR3 DNA sequence: TGCGCCAGCAGCTTGTACAGCGGGAGGGCCGAAACAGATACGCAGTATTTT.

The V and J genes are TRBV3-1 (or the pseudogene TRBV3-2) and TRBJ2-1, with D maybe TRBD2 (5 bases). The V gene lost 4 bases and the J gene lost 8 bases, with 18 bases spanning the gap. Per germline, CDR1 LGHDT and CDR2 YNNKEL (reference sequence). The CDR3 contains 15 residues. CDR3 sequence: CASSPRDLLGDEQFF. CDR3 coding DNA: TGTGCCAGCAGCCCAAGGGATTTACTCGGGGATGAGCAGTTCTTC.

This chain uses TRBV12-3 or TRBV12-4 with TRBJ2-3; a weak D match, TRBD2 (6 bases). This CDR3 contains 11 residues. V was cut by 8 bases and J by 3 bases, with 6 bases left in between. DNA for the CDR3: TGTGCCAGCGGGAGGACAGATACGCAGTATTTT. Translating gives CASGRTDTQYF.

The V call is TRBV11-2, the J call TRBJ1-3, with 9 bases fitting TRBD1. The ends lost 5 bases at V and 3 bases at J; junction bases unmatched: 5. The CDR3 consists of 15 residues. Germline V CDR1 and CDR2: SGHAT, FQNNGV. As DNA, the CDR3 is TGTGCCAGCAGCCGAGGGACAGGGCTTGGAAACACCATATATTTT. It is translated as CASSRGTGLGNTIYF.

The chain employs TRBV19 and TRBJ1-5; unclear D gene. CDR1 LNHDA and CDR2 SQIVND come from the germline V gene (reference sequence). Trimming removed 2 bases at V and 5 bases at J, with 10 bases between. The CDR3 has 14 residues. CDR3 sequence: CASSIWNGDQPQHF. The CDR3 region has the DNA TGTGCCAGTAGTATATGGAACGGAGATCAGCCCCAGCATTTT.

The chain links TRBV5-1 to TRBJ2-5; D possibly corresponds to TRBD2 (5 bases). Germline V CDR1 and CDR2: SGHRS, YFSETQ. This CDR3 is built from 15 residues. Trimming took 0 bases from V and 5 from J, leaving 14 bases between them. As DNA, the CDR3 is TGCGCCAGCAGCTTGGCCGGCTCTAGCATCGAGACCCAGTACTTC. Its protein product is CASSLAGSSIETQYF.

This clone was detected only a few times. The chain employs TRBV7-9 and TRBJ1-2; D unresolved. The CDR3 sequence is 14 residues long. Germline V gives CDR1 SEHNR, CDR2 FQNEAQ (reference sequence). Between the trimmed V and J ends, which lost 0 bases and 2 bases, there was a span of 7 bases. The CDR3 DNA reads as TGTGCCAGCAGCTTAGCGAAACCAAACTATGGCTACACCTTC. Protein sequence: CASSLAKPNYGYTF.

As for this clone: Other DNA sequences in the sample encode the same CDR3. J is TRBJ2-7 and V is TRBV5-1; TRBD1 agrees at 9 bases. Germline CDR1 SGHRS, CDR2 YFSETQ. V was pared by 0 bases and J by 0 bases, with 1 base of the junction left unmatched. The CDR3 spans 15 residues. The CDR3 spells CASSLVGQGSYEQYF. Here the CDR3 DNA reads TGCGCCAGCAGCTTGGTGGGACAGGGCTCCTACGAGCAGTACTTC.